This T cell receptor (beta chain) was found in a study of cytomegalovirus exposure and HLA in healthy donors. As to this clone: Its antigen is undetermined.

Primers: 60 Vbeta forward and 13 Jbeta reverse. Original handling: About 12 million of 65 million to 95 million unique TCR beta chains were shared, per a later count. The method was immunoSEQ multiplex PCR; TCRdb's version includes in-frame clones alone and lacks a portion of them. V and J calls and clone size are given by that table; D and trimming were obtained from the DNA. Of 100,000 to 150,000 clones in the sample, 80% to 85% were seen once. J lost 10 bases, V lost 3 bases, and 7 bases had no gene match. CDR3 length equals 14 residues. Germline V gene lookup returns CDR1 SGHTA and CDR2 FQGNSA. Findings of the study overall: Judged likely to be a sequencing artifact was a cluster of highly shared sequence variants. Some TCR beta chains (roughly 150 of them) were listed as cytomegalovirus-associated.

This TCR was sampled from a woman in her twenties or thirties in good health and CMV-seronegative. Sequenced material: PBMCs. The chain carries TRBV7-2 and TRBJ1-4; TRBD1 aligns across 8 bases. Here the CDR3 reads CASSFGQGLGKLFF. CDR3 bases: TGTGCCAGCAGCTTTGGACAGGGACTCGGAAAACTGTTTTTT.